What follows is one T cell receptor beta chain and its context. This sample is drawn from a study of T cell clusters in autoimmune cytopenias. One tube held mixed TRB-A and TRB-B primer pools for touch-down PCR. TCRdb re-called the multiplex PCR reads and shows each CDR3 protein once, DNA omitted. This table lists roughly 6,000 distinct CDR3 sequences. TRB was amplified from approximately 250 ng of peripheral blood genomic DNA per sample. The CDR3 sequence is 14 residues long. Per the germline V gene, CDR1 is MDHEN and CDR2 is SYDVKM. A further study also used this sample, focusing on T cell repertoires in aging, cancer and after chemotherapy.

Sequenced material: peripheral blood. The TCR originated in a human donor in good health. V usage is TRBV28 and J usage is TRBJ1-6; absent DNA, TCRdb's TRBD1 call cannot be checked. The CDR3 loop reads CASSPPAGTTPLHF.